These 30 T cell receptor beta chains originate from one sample sequenced in a study of blood T cell repertoires in COVID-19. Clones were read by immunoSEQ multiplex PCR, and TCRdb kept only the in-frame ones, dropping some. The sample lists around 300,000 clones, about 87% occurring once. Material for sequencing was PBMCs or T cells enriched from blood (not recorded which). The source is a woman aged 25-40 years who had recovered from COVID-19.

The V call is TRBV6-5, the J call TRBJ1-2; D uncertain. From germline, CDR1 is MNHEY and CDR2 SVGAGI. The V and J ends lost 8 bases and 8 bases respectively, with 18 bases between them. The CDR3 consists of 13 residues. In DNA form, the CDR3 reads TGTGCCAGCGGTTCCGGGATCTCGCTAGGCTACACCTTC. Translating gives CASGSGISLGYTF.

The chain uses TRBV19 and TRBJ2-7; a weak D match, TRBD2 (7 bases). Per the germline V gene, CDR1 is LNHDA and CDR2 is SQIVND (reference sequence). This CDR3 region has 13 residues. The V end lost 6 bases, the J end lost 5 bases, and 14 bases lay between the germline ends. CDR3 residues: CASSKGGFHEQYF. As DNA, the CDR3 is TGTGCCAGTAGCAAGGGGGGGTTCCACGAGCAGTACTTC.

This chain links TRBV11-2 with TRBJ1-6; weak D call: TRBD1 (6 bases). Trimming left V 6 bases short and J 7 bases short, with 16 bases between. Per the germline V gene, CDR1 is SGHAT and CDR2 is FQNNGV. The CDR3 covers 15 residues. CDR3 coding DNA: TGTGCCAGCAGAAGACCGGGACACCCAAATTCACCCCTCCACTTT. Its translation: CASRRPGHPNSPLHF.

Only one count was recorded for this clone. V gene TRBV2 combines with J gene TRBJ2-3; 8 bases are shared with TRBD1. The ends lost 8 bases at V and 6 bases at J; junction bases unmatched: 16. Germline CDR1 is SNHLY and CDR2 is FYNNEI. The CDR3 runs to 16 residues. CDR3 DNA: TGTGCCAGCCCATACCAGGGGGCTGATCAGGCTGATACGCAGTATTTT. It specifies CASPYQGADQADTQYF.

This rearrangement joins TRBV3-1 (or the pseudogene TRBV3-2) to TRBJ2-5; 11 bases line up with TRBD2. The length of the CDR3 is 16 residues. V lost 4 bases to trimming and J lost 3 bases; unmatched junction nucleotides: 7. Germline values: CDR1 LGHDT, CDR2 YNNKEL (reference sequence). The CDR3 nucleotides read TGTGCCAGCAGCCCGTTGACTAGCGGGGTAAAAGAGACCCAGTACTTC. Protein sequence: CASSPLTSGVKETQYF.

J is TRBJ1-6 and V is TRBV7-2, with TRBD1 as a possible D gene (6 bases). Trimming left V 4 bases short and J 6 bases short, with 13 bases between. Looked up from germline, CDR1 is SGHTA and CDR2 is FQGNSA. This CDR3 is 15 amino acids long. The CDR3: CASSSSGTPNSPLHF. The CDR3 nucleotides read TGTGCCAGCAGCTCCTCCGGGACACCTAATTCACCCCTCCACTTT.

The chain uses TRBV24-1 and TRBJ2-7; D unresolved. The germline CDR1 and CDR2 sequences are KGHDR and SFDVKD. V lost 4 bases to trimming and J lost 4 bases, with 10 bases between them. The CDR3 is made up of 13 amino acids. The CDR3 DNA reads TGTGCCACCAGTGACTCGACACAGTACGAGCAGTACTTC. Its translation is CATSDSTQYEQYF.

This chain links TRBV29-1 with TRBJ1-1; TRBD1 might be the D (5 bases). Trimming took off 2 bases at V and 0 bases at J, with 16 bases between the two ends. Germline V gives CDR1 SQVTM, CDR2 ANQGSEA. The CDR3 runs to 16 residues. CDR3 sequence: CSVEKNAGPMNTEAFF. For the CDR3, the DNA is TGCAGCGTTGAAAAGAATGCGGGGCCCATGAACACTGAAGCTTTCTTT.

The chain uses TRBV7-9 and TRBJ1-1; the D gene is possibly TRBD1 (5 bases). CDR1 is SEHNR and CDR2 is FQNEAQ in the germline V gene (reference sequence). V lost 0 bases and J lost 7, with 9 bases in between. CDR3 length: 13 residues. In DNA form, the CDR3 reads TGTGCCAGCAGCTTAGCTCCAGGGAATGAAGCTTTCTTT. This codes for CASSLAPGNEAFF.

The chain recombines TRBV10-3 with TRBJ1-3; D not resolved. CDR1 is ENHRY, CDR2 SYGVKD, per germline. CDR3 size: 15 residues. Trimming removed 10 bases from V and 0 bases from J, with 16 bases in between. The CDR3 loop is CATVKNGNSGNTIYF. The CDR3 DNA is TGTGCCACCGTAAAGAACGGGAACTCTGGAAACACCATATATTTT.

V gene TRBV27 combines with J gene TRBJ2-7; TRBD2 matches at 7 bases. The V gene's germline CDR1 is MNHEY and CDR2 SMNVEV (reference sequence). V dropped 0 bases and J dropped 4; count of bases not matched to a gene: 9. The CDR3 spans 16 residues. The CDR3 nucleotides are TGTGCCAGCAGTTTATCGGCTAGCGGCCCACCATACGAGCAGTACTTC. It translates to CASSLSASGPPYEQYF.

The V and J genes are TRBV5-1 and TRBJ2-1; D is ambiguous. The CDR3 extends over 14 amino acids. Germline CDR1 is SGHRS and CDR2 is YFSETQ. Trimming shortened V by 0 bases and J by 8 bases, and 12 bases separated the two germline ends. Here the CDR3 reads CASSLGSGIYEQFF. CDR3 in DNA: TGCGCCAGCAGCTTGGGTTCGGGTATCTATGAGCAGTTCTTC.

This chain joins TRBV7-8 and TRBJ2-1; TRBD2 might be the D (5 bases). Germline CDR1 reads SGHVS; CDR2 reads FQNEAQ. This CDR3 comprises 17 residues. Trimming pared 2 bases from V and 3 bases from J, leaving 17 bases between. The DNA for the CDR3 is TGTGCCAGCAGCTTATCGGGCGGGCCACGCTACTACAATGAGCAGTTCTTC. This encodes CASSLSGGPRYYNEQFF.

V usage is TRBV27 and J usage is TRBJ2-7, with 7 bases identical to TRBD2. CDR1 and CDR2 from the germline V gene are MNHEY and SMNVEV (reference sequence). With 3 bases clipped from V and 2 bases from J, the junction kept 4 bases outside the gene matches. CDR3 length: 14 amino acids. CDR3 protein: CASSFGGIAYEQYF. The CDR3 DNA is TGTGCCAGCAGTTTCGGGGGGATTGCCTACGAGCAGTACTTC.

The gene calls are TRBV19 and TRBJ2-6; D possibly corresponds to TRBD2 (7 bases). There are 17 residues in the CDR3. Trimming removed 6 bases from V and 0 bases from J, with 15 bases in between. Germline assignment: CDR1 LNHDA and CDR2 SQIVND (reference sequence). The CDR3 region is CASSQTGGFSGANVLTF. CDR3 bases: TGTGCCAGTAGCCAGACGGGGGGCTTCTCTGGGGCCAACGTCCTGACTTTC.

This clone was observed once. V is TRBV6-5 and J is TRBJ2-1, with D uncertain. Germline CDR1 MNHEY, CDR2 SVGAGI. The CDR3 loop spans 11 amino acids. The ends were cut back, 7 bases at V and 8 bases at J, with 9 bases in the middle. The CDR3 nucleotides read TGTGCCAGCACCCGGCTAGATGAGCAGTTCTTC. Translating it yields CASTRLDEQFF.

The chain recombines TRBV6-1 with TRBJ1-4; the match to TRBD1 covers 8 bases. J lost 8 bases, V lost 2 bases, and 7 bases had no gene match. CDR1 is MNHNS and CDR2 is SASEGT in the germline V gene. The CDR3 consists of 15 residues. CDR3 residues: CASSEYRGSGEKLFF. The CDR3 region has the DNA TGTGCCAGCAGTGAATACAGGGGGTCGGGCGAAAAACTGTTTTTT.

The chain uses TRBV2 and TRBJ1-2; TRBD1 is a possible D gene (5 bases). Germline assignment: CDR1 SNHLY and CDR2 FYNNEI. The CDR3 has 15 amino acids. V gave up 4 bases and J gave up 1 base, with 13 bases separating them. The CDR3 coding sequence is TGTGCCAGCAGTGTATGGGGCACCCTTAACTATGGCTACACCTTC. Its protein product is CASSVWGTLNYGYTF.

Turning to this clone: The junction departs from the called germline gene at one end, perhaps through a read error. The CDR3 here is CASSLLRQGSFEQYF. The CDR3 DNA reads TGTGCCAGCAGTTTATTGAGGCAGGGGTCCTTCGAGCAGTACTTC. V is TRBV28 and J is TRBJ2-7; TRBD1 is a possible D gene (6 bases). The CDR3 extends over 15 amino acids. Germline assignment: CDR1 MDHEN and CDR2 SYDVKM.

In this sample, this clone turned up once. This chain links TRBV27 with TRBJ1-4, with D tentatively TRBD1 (5 bases). Trimming stripped 6 bases from V and 1 base from J, with 12 bases between. This CDR3 has 15 residues. Looked up from germline, CDR1 is MNHEY and CDR2 is SMNVEV (reference sequence). This CDR3 reads CASRDTLLTNEKLFF. The CDR3 DNA reads TGTGCCAGCAGGGACACCCTCCTAACTAATGAAAAACTGTTTTTT.

The chain combines TRBV27 with TRBJ2-1; maybe TRBD2 (6 bases). The CDR3 runs 14 residues. Trimming cost V 1 base and J 3 bases, with 7 bases left between them. Per the germline V gene, CDR1 is MNHEY and CDR2 is SMNVEV (reference sequence). The CDR3 nucleotides read TGTGCCAGCAGTTTATGGGGGGTCTACAATGAGCAGTTCTTC. This encodes CASSLWGVYNEQFF.

The chain joins TRBV5-4 to TRBJ1-2; D is undetermined. This CDR3 has 18 residues. Deletions cut 4 bases from V and 8 bases from J, with 30 bases between. The germline CDR1 and CDR2 sequences are SGHNT and YYREEE (reference sequence). CDR3 nucleotide sequence: TGTGCCAGCAGCCGGGGAGGCTCTTCGATTAGTGTTAGTGGGGGCTACACCTTC. Protein sequence: CASSRGGSSISVSGGYTF.

The gene calls are TRBV5-4 and TRBJ2-5; TRBD2 matches at 10 bases. V lost 4 bases to trimming and J lost 0 bases; unmatched junction nucleotides: 6. The V gene's germline CDR1 is SGHNT and CDR2 YYREEE (reference sequence). This CDR3 has 16 residues. CDR3 protein: CASSVSGLAYQETQYF. DNA for the CDR3: TGTGCCAGCAGCGTATCGGGACTAGCGTACCAAGAGACCCAGTACTTC.

The genes are TRBV4-3 and TRBJ2-7; D is unresolved. This CDR3 has 13 residues. From germline, CDR1 is LGHNA and CDR2 YSLEER. The V gene lost 1 base and the J gene lost 6 bases, with 10 bases spanning the gap. CDR3 residues: CASSQAVQREQYF. CDR3 sequence (DNA): TGCGCCAGCAGCCAAGCGGTCCAGCGCGAGCAGTACTTC.

This clone was observed a single time. This chain joins TRBV6-6 and TRBJ2-7; TRBD2 aligns across 7 bases. Germline V gene lookup returns CDR1 MNHNY and CDR2 SVGAGI (reference sequence). The CDR3 is 19 residues long. The trim removed 5 bases at V and 7 bases at J, leaving 26 bases unmatched. As DNA, the CDR3 is TGTGCCAGCAGTCAACTTACTGGGGGGGTCCCGGGACGGGAACGGGAGCAGTACTTC. It is translated as CASSQLTGGVPGREREQYF.

The J gene is TRBJ1-6, the V gene TRBV19, with D unresolved. The CDR3 has 17 residues. Deletions cut 2 bases from V and 5 bases from J, with 16 bases between. Germline V gives CDR1 LNHDA, CDR2 SQIVND (reference sequence). The CDR3 spells CASSIRRRRVDNSPLHF. The CDR3 DNA reads TGTGCCAGTAGTATAAGGAGGCGGAGGGTGGATAATTCACCCCTCCACTTT.

The CDR3 is CASSPNAGDNSPLHF. The CDR3 nucleotides read TGTGCCAGCTCACCAAACGCAGGGGATAATTCACCCCTCCACTTT. The J gene is TRBJ1-6, the V gene TRBV18; weak D call: TRBD1 (6 bases). V lost 2 bases and J lost 5, with 10 bases in between. This CDR3 is 15 amino acids long. Germline lookup yields CDR1 KGHSH and CDR2 LQKENI.

This clone was detected a few times. V usage is TRBV25-1 and J usage is TRBJ2-5; TRBD1 might be the D (5 bases). The CDR3 loop spans 15 amino acids. The germline CDR1 and CDR2 sequences are MGHDK and SYGVNS. V lost 0 bases and J lost 0, with 8 bases in between. CDR3 sequence (DNA): TGTGCCAGCAGTGAATATAGACAGTACCAAGAGACCCAGTACTTC. Encoded protein: CASSEYRQYQETQYF.

This clone was counted only a few times. The rearrangement joins TRBV4-2 to TRBJ2-2; TRBD1 aligns across 8 bases. V gave up 0 bases and J gave up 4 bases; unmatched junction bases: 7. This CDR3 region has 17 residues. CDR1 is LGHNA and CDR2 is YNFKEQ in the germline V gene. The CDR3 loop is CASSQDSPGGITGELFF. The CDR3 coding sequence is TGTGCCAGCAGCCAAGATAGTCCAGGGGGCATCACCGGGGAGCTGTTTTTT.

This chain's CDR3 is CATRGTSGGTEQFF. As DNA, the CDR3 is TGTGCCACCCGGGGGACTAGCGGGGGGACTGAGCAGTTCTTC. The chain is built from TRBV24-1 and TRBJ2-1; 15 bases align to TRBD2. The V segment lost 9 bases and the J segment 9 bases; nucleotides outside the gene matches: 5. In germline, CDR1 is KGHDR, CDR2 SFDVKD. This CDR3 has 14 amino acids.